Sequencing of this T cell receptor (beta chain) was carried out in a study of blood T cell repertoires in COVID-19. About the research overall: The samples span acute and convalescent COVID-19 from the United States, Italy and Spain. PBMCs, B-cell-depleted T cells, or T cells were the source of the cDNA or gDNA that made up the material.

Authors' analysis steps: Amplification from reference gene primers served as the basis for estimated nucleated cell counts. Sequenced by immunoSEQ multiplex PCR; TCRdb stores in-frame clones only, minus some. V and J calls and clone size are those listed in that table; D and trimming were worked out from the DNA. This sample yields over 120,000 clones, of which 84% are seen a single time; roughly 45% belongs to the top ten. Trimming pared 3 bases from V and 8 bases from J, leaving 10 bases between. Germline CDR1 and CDR2: SGHTA and FQGNSA. The CDR3 consists of 12 residues. The chain joins TRBV7-2 to TRBJ1-2; D call uncertain. Sequencing input: peripheral blood. This TCR was sampled from a human donor in a cohort sampled during active COVID-19. The CDR3 loop reads CASSFTGRGYTF. The CDR3 DNA is TGTGCCAGCAGCTTTACCGGGAGGGGCTACACCTTC.